This T cell receptor (beta chain) was sequenced for a study of human T cells and chemical hapten exposure. MiXCR was run by TCRdb on the RACE reads, yielding one entry per CDR3 protein. The sample consists of roughly 120,000 distinct CDR3 sequences, roughly 13% of them appearing once. As to time point: patch test 1, 2 weeks after DPC sensitization. Treatment here: therapeutic diphenylcyclopropenone sensitization with weekly scalp DPC. Blood draws preceded each patch test application. Extraction yielded total RNA from whole blood (unfractionated). The sequencing used whole blood, collected in connection with sensitization to the hapten diphenylcyclopropenone (DPC). This TCR derives from a man between 18 and 35 years old with alopecia areata. Some clones in this sample may be carry-over from other donors' samples.

CDR3 amino acids: CSARGQWGPQHF. The CDR3 nucleotides read TGCAGTGCTAGAGGCCAGTGGGGGCCCCAGCATTTT. The chain recombines TRBV20-1 with TRBJ1-5; D unresolved. The V end lost 1 base, the J end lost 9 bases, and 10 bases lay between the germline ends. Per the germline V gene, CDR1 is DFQATT and CDR2 is SNEGSKA (reference sequence). The CDR3 totals 12 residues.